This record concerns one T cell receptor beta chain sequence. Original methodology: Reference gene primer amplification gave nucleated cell count estimates. The data were produced by immunoSEQ multiplex PCR, yet TCRdb's version contains in-frame clones alone and is incomplete. V, J and clone size reflect that table, while D and trimming were determined from the DNA. In the table there are fewer than 250,000 clones, 83% of which are singletons. The record originates from a study of blood T cell repertoires in COVID-19. The wider study: The study drew acute and convalescent COVID-19 samples from the United States, Italy and Spain. T cells, B-cell-depleted T cells, or PBMCs supplied cDNA or gDNA.

Germline CDR1 and CDR2: ENHRY and SYGVKD. This CDR3 region has 16 residues. The V gene end was trimmed by 3 bases and the J gene end by 0 bases; junction bases not matched to a gene: 7. The V gene is TRBV10-3, the J gene TRBJ2-7; 8 bases are a match to TRBD1. The clonotype was recovered from a woman between 50 and 59 years old with acute or convalescent COVID-19. The material sequenced was peripheral blood. The chain's CDR3 is CAISDTWTGRSYEQYF. CDR3 coding DNA: TGTGCCATCAGTGATACGTGGACAGGGCGCTCCTACGAGCAGTACTTC.